One TCR beta chain is described in this entry. Its antigen is not known. Genomic DNA served as template for TCR beta VDJ and CDR3 profiling. TCRdb ran MiXCR on the reads and lists one entry per CDR3 protein. The sample yields 150,000 to 200,000 distinct CDR3 sequences, 60% to 70% seen once. These data come from a study of CD8+CD57+ T cells in acquired aplastic anemia. Study-wide points: Researchers report that approximately 28 CD8+ CDR3 sequences appeared in both patients and controls.

With V trimmed by 6 bases and J by 5 bases, 8 bases remained unmatched. The CDR3 runs 14 residues. Germline V lookup: CDR1 SGHTA, CDR2 FQGTGA. Sequenced sample: sorted CD4+, CD8+, or CD8+CD57+ T cells (not recorded which) from PBMCs. This receptor was obtained from a human donor in good health. This rearrangement joins TRBV7-3 to TRBJ1-1, with 8 bases fitting TRBD1. In nucleotides, the CDR3 is TGTGCCAGCAGTAACTCAGGGGGCTTAACTGAAGCTTTCTTT. Its protein product is CASSNSGGLTEAFF.